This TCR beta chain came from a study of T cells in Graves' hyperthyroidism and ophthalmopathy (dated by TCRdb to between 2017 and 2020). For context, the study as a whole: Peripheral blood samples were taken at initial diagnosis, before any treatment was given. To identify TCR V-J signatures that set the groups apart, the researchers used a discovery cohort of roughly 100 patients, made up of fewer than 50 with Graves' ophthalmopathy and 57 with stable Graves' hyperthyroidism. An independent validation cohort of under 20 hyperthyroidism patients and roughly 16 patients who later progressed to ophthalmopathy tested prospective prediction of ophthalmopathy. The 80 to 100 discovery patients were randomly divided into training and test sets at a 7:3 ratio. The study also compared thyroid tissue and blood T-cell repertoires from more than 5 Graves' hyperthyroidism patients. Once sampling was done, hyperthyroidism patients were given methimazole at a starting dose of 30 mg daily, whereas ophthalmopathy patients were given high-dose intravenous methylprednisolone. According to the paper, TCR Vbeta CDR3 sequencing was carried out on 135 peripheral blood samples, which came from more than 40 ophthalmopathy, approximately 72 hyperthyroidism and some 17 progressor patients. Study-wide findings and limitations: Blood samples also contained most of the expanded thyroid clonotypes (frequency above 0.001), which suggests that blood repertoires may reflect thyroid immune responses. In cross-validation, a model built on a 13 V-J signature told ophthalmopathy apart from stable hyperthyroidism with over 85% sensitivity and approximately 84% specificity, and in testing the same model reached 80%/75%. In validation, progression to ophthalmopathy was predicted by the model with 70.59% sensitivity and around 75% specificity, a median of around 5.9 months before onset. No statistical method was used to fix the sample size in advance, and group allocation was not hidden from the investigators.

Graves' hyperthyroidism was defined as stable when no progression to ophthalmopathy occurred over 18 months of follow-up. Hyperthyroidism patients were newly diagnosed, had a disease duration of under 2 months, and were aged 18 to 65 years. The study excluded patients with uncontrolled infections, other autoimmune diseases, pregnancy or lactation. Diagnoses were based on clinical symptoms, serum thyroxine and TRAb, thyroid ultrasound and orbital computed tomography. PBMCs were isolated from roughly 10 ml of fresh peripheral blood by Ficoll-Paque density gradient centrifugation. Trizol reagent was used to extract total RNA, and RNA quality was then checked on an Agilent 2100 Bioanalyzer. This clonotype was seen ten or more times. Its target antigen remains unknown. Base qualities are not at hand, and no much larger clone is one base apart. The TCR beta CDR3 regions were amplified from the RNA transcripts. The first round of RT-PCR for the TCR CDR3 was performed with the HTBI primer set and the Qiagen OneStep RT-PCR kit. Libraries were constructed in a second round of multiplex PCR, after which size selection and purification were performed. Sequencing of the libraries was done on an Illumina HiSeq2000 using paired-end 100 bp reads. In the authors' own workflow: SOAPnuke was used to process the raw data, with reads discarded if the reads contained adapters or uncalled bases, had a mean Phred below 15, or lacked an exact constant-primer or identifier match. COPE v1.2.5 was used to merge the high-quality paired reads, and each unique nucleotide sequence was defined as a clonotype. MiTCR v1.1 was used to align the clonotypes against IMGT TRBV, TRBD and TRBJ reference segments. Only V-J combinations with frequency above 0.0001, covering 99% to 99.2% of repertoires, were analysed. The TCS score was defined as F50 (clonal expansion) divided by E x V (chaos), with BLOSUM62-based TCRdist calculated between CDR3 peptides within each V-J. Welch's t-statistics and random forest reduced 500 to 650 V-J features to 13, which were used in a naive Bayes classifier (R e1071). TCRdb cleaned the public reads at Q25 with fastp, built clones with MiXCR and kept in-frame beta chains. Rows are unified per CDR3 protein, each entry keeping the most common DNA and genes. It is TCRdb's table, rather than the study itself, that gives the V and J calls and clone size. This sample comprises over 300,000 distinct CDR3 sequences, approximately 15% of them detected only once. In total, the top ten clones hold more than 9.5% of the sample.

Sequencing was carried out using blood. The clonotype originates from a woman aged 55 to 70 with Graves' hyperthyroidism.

Here is the DNA: TGTGCCAGCAGTTTAAGGCAGGGCTACGAGCAGTACTTC. Translation gives CASSLRQGYEQYF. This receptor chain uses TRBV28 and TRBJ2-7; a tentative D call is TRBD1 (5 bases match). The CDR3 goes from the cysteine to the phenylalanine over 13 residues. Only the CDR3 part of the read is kept: 39 bases, read in frame from the first base. V is cut by 2 bases and J by 3 bases, and the space between the germline ends is 8 bases. CDR1 MDHEN and CDR2 SYDVKM are derived from the germline V gene.